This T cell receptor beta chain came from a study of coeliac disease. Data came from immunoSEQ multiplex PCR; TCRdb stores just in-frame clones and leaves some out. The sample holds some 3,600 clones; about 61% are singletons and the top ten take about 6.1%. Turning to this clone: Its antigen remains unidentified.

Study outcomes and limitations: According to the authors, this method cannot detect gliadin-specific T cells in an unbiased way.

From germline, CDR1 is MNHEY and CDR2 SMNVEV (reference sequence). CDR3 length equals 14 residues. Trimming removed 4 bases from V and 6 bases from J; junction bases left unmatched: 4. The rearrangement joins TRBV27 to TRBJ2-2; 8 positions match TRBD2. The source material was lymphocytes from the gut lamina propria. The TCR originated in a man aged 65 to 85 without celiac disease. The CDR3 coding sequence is TGTGCCAGCAGTTCGGGACTAGGGGCCGGGGAGCTGTTTTTT. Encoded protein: CASSSGLGAGELFF.